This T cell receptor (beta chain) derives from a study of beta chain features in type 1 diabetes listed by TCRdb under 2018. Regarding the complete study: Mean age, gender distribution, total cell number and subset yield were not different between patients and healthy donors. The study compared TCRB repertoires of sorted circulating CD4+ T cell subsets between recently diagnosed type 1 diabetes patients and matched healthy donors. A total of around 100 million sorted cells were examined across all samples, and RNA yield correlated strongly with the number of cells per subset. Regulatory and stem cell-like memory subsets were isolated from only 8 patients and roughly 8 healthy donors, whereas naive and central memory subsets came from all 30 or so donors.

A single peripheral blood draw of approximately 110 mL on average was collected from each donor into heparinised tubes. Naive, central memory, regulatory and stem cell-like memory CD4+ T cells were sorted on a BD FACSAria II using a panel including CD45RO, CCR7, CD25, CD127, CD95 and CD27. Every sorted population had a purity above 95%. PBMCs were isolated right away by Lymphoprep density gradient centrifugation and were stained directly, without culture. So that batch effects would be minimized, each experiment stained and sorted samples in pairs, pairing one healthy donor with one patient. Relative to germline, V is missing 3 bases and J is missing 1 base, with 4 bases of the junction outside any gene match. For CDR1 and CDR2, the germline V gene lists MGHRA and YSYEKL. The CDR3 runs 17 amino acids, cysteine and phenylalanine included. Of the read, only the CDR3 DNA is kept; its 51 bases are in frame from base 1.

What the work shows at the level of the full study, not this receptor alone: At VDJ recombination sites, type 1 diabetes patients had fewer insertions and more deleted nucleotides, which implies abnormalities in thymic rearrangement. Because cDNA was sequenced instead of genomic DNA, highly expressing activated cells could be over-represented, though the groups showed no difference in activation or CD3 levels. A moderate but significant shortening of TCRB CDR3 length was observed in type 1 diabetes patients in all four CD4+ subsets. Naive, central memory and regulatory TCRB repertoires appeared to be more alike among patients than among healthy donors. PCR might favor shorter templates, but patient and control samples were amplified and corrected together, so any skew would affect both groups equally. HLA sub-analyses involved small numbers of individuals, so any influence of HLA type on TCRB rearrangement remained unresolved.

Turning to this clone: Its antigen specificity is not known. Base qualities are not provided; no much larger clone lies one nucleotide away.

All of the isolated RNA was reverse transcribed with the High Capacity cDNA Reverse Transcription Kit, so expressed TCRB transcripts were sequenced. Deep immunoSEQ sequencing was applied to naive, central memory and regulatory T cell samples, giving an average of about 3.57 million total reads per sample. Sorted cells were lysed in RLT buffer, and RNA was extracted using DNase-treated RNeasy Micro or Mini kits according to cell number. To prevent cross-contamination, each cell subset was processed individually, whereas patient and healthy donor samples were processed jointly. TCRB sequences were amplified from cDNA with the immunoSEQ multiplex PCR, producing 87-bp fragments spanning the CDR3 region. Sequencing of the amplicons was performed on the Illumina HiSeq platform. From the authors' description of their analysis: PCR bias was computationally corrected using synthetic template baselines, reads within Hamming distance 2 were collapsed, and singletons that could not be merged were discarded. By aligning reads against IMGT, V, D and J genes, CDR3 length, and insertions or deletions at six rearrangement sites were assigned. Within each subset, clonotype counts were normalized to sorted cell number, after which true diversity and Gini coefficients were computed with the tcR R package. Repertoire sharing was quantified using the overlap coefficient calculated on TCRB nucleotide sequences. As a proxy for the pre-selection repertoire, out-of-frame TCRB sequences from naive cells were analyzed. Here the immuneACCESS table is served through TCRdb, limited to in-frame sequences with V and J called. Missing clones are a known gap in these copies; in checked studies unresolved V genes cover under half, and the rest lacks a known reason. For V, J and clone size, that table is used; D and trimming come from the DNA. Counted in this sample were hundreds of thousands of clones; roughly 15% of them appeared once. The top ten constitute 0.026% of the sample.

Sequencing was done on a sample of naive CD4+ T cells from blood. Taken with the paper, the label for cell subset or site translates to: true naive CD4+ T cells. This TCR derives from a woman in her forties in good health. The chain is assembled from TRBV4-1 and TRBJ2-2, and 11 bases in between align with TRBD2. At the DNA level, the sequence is TGCGCCAGCAGCCACCGACTAGCGGGGTTGAACACCGGGGAGCTGTTTTTT. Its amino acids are CASSHRLAGLNTGELFF.